This T cell receptor (beta chain) derives from a study of cytomegalovirus exposure and HLA in healthy donors. Overall study findings and caveats: What a later analysis showed was that several of the most significant clusters appeared linked to common viral pathogens.

13 Jbeta primers and 60 Vbeta primers were used for the PCR. Sequencing used immunoSEQ multiplex PCR; TCRdb keeps in-frame clones, though not all of them. This repertoire includes 100,000 to 150,000 clones. The CDR3 sequence is 14 residues long. Trimming stripped 5 bases from V and 6 bases from J, with 14 bases between. From germline, CDR1 is SEHNR and CDR2 FQNEAQ (reference sequence). About this clone itself: Its antigen remains unidentified.

This sequence joins TRBV7-9 and TRBJ2-4; TRBD1 is a possible D gene (6 bases). This clonotype originated in a young man in good health and CMV-seronegative. The sequencing sample was made of PBMCs. The CDR3 loop reads CASSPGAPGNIQYF. CDR3 bases: TGTGCCAGCAGCCCAGGGGCCCCGGGAAACATTCAGTACTTC.